What follows is one TCR beta chain and its context. The target antigen is unknown. No patient had autoimmune disease or received systemic immunosuppression. Here immunoSEQ multiplex PCR was the method, and the copy in TCRdb shows in-frame clones only, minus some. The profile shows 70,000 to 100,000 clones, over 75% of them singletons. Trimming removed 4 bases at V and 2 bases at J, with 14 bases between. Per the germline V gene, CDR1 is SGHRS and CDR2 is YFSETQ. The CDR3 has 15 residues. This specimen comes from a study of OX40 agonist ivuxolimab in advanced cancers. General study results and limits: Among patients with partial responses at 0.1-3.0 mg/kg, clonal expansion was among the lowest. Certain nonresponders likewise exhibited a low normalized T-cell clonal expansion.

The clonotype originates from an adult with an advanced solid tumor such as melanoma, head and neck, liver or kidney cancer. Here the sequenced sample was CD4+ or CD8+ T cells sorted from blood, taken in a trial of the OX40 agonist ivuxolimab. V is TRBV5-1 and J is TRBJ2-3; D might be TRBD2 (7 bases). DNA for the CDR3: TGCGCCAGCAGCAGCGGGACAAGTTACACAGATACGCAGTATTTT. It specifies CASSSGTSYTDTQYF.